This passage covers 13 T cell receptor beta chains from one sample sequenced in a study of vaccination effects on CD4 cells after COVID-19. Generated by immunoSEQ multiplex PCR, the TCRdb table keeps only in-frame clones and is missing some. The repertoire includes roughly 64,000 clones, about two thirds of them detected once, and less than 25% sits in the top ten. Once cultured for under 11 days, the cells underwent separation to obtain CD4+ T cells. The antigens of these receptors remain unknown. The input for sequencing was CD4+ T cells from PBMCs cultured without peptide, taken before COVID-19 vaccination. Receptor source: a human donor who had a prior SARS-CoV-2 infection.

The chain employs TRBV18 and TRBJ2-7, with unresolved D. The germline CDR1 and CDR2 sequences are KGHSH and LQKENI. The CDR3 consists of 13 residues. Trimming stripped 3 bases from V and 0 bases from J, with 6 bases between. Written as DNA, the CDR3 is TGTGCCAGCTCACCGAGGAGCTCCTACGAGCAGTACTTC. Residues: CASSPRSSYEQYF.

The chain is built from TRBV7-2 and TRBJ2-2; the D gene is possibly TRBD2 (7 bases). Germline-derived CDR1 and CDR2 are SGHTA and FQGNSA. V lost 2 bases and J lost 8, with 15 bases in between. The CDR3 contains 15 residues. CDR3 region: CASSLNPGGLGELFF. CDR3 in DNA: TGTGCCAGCAGCTTAAATCCGGGGGGCCTAGGGGAGCTGTTTTTT.

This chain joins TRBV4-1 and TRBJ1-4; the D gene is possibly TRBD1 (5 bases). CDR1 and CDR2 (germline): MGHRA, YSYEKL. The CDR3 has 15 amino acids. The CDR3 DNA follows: TGCGCTTCGAGATTCGGGGACGGGAGGGGTGAAAAACTGTTTTTT. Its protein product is CASRFGDGRGEKLFF.

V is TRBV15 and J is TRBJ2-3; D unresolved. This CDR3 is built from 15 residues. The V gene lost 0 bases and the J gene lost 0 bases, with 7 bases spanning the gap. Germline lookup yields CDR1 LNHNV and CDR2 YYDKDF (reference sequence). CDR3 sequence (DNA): TGTGCCACCAGCAGAGATCTCGGGAGCACAGATACGCAGTATTTT. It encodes CATSRDLGSTDTQYF. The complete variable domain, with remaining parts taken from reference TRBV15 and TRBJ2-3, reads DAMVIQNPRYQVTQFGKPVTLSCSQTLNHNVMYWYQQKSSQAPKLLFHYYDKDFNNEADTPDNFQSRRPNTSFCFLDIRSPGLGDTAMYLCATSRDLGSTDTQYFGPGTRLTVL.

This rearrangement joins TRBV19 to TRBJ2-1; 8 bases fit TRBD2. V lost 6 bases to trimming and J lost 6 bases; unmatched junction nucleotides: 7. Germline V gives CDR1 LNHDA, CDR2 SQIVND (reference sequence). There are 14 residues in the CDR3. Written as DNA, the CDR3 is TGTGCCAGTAGGCAAGCCGGGACTAGCAATGAGCAGTTCTTC. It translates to CASRQAGTSNEQFF.

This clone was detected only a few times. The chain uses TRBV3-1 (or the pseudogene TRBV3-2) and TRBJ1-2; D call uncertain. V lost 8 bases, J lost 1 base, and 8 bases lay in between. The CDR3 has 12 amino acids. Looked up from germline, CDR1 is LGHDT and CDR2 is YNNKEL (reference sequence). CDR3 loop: CASSGYNYGYTF. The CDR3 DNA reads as TGTGCCAGCTCGGGGTATAACTATGGCTACACCTTC.

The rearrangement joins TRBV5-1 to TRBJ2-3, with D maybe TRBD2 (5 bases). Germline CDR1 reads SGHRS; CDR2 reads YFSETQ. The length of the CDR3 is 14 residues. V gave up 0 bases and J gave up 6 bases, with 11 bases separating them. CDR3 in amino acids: CASSLGRLDDTQYF. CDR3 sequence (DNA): TGCGCCAGCAGCTTGGGGAGGCTTGACGATACGCAGTATTTT.

DNA for the CDR3: TGCGCCAGCAGCCAAGTACGAAGGTACACAGATACGCAGTATTTT. Translation gives CASSQVRRYTDTQYF. The V gene is TRBV4-3, the J gene TRBJ2-3; D gene unclear. The CDR3 spans 15 residues. The germline CDR1 and CDR2 sequences are LGHNA and YSLEER. V lost 1 base, J lost 2 bases, and 10 bases lay in between.

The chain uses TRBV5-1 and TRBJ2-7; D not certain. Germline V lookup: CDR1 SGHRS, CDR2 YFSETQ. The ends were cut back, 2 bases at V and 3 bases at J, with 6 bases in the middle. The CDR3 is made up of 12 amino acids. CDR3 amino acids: CASSFSRYEQYF. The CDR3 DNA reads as TGCGCCAGCAGCTTCAGCCGCTACGAGCAGTACTTC.

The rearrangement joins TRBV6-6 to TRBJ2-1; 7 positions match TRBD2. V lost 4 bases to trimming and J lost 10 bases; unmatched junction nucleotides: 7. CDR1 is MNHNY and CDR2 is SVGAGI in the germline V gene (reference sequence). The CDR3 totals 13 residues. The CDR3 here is CASSSGGSREQFF. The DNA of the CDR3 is TGTGCCAGCAGTTCCGGCGGGAGCCGGGAGCAGTTCTTC.

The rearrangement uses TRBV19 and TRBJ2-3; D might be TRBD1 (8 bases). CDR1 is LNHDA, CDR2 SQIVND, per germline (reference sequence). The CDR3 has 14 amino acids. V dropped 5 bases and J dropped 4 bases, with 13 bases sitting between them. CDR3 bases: TGTGCCAGTAGTGTAACAGGGGGGGCAGATACGCAGTATTTT. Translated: CASSVTGGADTQYF.

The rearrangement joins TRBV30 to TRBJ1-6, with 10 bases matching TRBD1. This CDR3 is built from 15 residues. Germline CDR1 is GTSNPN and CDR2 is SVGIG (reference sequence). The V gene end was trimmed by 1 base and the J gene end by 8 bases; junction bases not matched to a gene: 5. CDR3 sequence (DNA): TGTGCCTGGAGTGAAGGGACAGGGGAATATTCACCCCTCCACTTT. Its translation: CAWSEGTGEYSPLHF.

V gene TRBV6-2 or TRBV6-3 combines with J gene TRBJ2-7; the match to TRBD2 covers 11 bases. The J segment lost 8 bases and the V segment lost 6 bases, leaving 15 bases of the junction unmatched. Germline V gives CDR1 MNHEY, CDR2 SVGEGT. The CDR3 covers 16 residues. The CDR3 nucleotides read TGTGCCAGCAGCGACAGGTCGGGACTAGCGGCAGGTCAGCAGTACTTC. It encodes CASSDRSGLAAGQQYF.